The 7 T cell receptor beta chains presented below share a single source sample, sequenced in a study of T cells in Graves' hyperthyroidism and ophthalmopathy. TCR beta CDR3 sequences were amplified from RNA transcripts. RT-PCR in the first round (using the HTBI primer set) targeted the TCR CDR3. Using its own MiXCR run on the multiplex PCR reads, TCRdb lists one record per CDR3 protein. The sample has around 700,000 distinct CDR3 sequences; around a sixth are singletons. What was sequenced was blood. The receptors come from a woman aged 45-60 years with Graves' hyperthyroidism that later progressed to Graves' ophthalmopathy.

This clonotype was recorded at least ten times. V gene TRBV20-1 combines with J gene TRBJ1-5, with D possibly matching TRBD1 (5 bases). The CDR3 runs 15 residues. Germline assignment: CDR1 DFQATT and CDR2 SNEGSKA (reference sequence). V lost 4 bases to trimming and J lost 3 bases, with 16 bases between them. The CDR3 bases are TGCAGTGCTACCGGGACCCAACGACCCAATCAGCCCCAGCATTTT. It translates to CSATGTQRPNQPQHF.

The sample holds many counts of this clonotype. CDR3 sequence reads: CASSYSSLRGSGGYTF. Written as DNA, the CDR3 is TGTGCCAGCAGTTACTCCTCTCTCCGGGGGTCGGGTGGCTACACCTTC. V gene TRBV6-5 combines with J gene TRBJ1-2, with D tentatively TRBD1 (5 bases). Trimming left V 0 bases short and J 7 bases short, with 18 bases between. CDR1 is MNHEY and CDR2 is SVGAGI in the germline V gene. The CDR3 totals 16 residues.

This clonotype was counted ten times or more. The CDR3 spells CASSLAFGGGTGELFF. The CDR3 DNA is TGCGCCAGCAGCTTGGCCTTCGGGGGTGGCACCGGGGAGCTGTTTTTT. The V gene is TRBV5-1, the J gene TRBJ2-2, with a weak D call TRBD2 (6 bases). The CDR3 has 16 residues. Germline V gene lookup returns CDR1 SGHRS and CDR2 YFSETQ. V shed 0 bases and J shed 4 bases, with 13 bases lying between them.

J is TRBJ1-5 and V is TRBV20-1, with D uncertain. The CDR3 sequence is 13 residues long. Looked up from germline, CDR1 is DFQATT and CDR2 is SNEGSKA (reference sequence). Trimming stripped 3 bases from V and 0 bases from J, with 6 bases between. CDR3 in DNA: TGCAGTGCTAGGTGTAATAGCAATCAGCCCCAGCATTTT. Translation: CSARCNSNQPQHF.

This clonotype came up many times. The CDR3 coding sequence is TGTGCCTGGAGAGTGGGGCCCAACACCATATATTTT. It specifies CAWRVGPNTIYF. V usage is TRBV30 and J usage is TRBJ1-3; D is perhaps TRBD1 (5 bases). This CDR3 is built from 12 residues. In germline, CDR1 is GTSNPN, CDR2 SVGIG (reference sequence). V gave up 3 bases and J gave up 7 bases, with 10 bases separating them.

This clonotype was detected only a few times. This chain's CDR3 is CAANHDPTIYF. The CDR3 DNA reads TGTGCCGCGAACCACGATCCGACCATATATTTT. The V call is TRBV7-9, the J call TRBJ1-3, with no clear D. Germline V gene data show CDR1 as SEHNR and CDR2 as FQNEAQ (reference sequence). This CDR3 is 11 amino acids long. V was shortened by 11 bases and J by 10 bases, with 15 bases between the two germline ends.

The chain recombines TRBV27 with TRBJ2-2; D is unresolved. CDR3 size: 14 residues. Germline V CDR1 and CDR2: MNHEY, SMNVEV (reference sequence). Trimming removed 7 bases from V and 2 bases from J, with 11 bases in between. Written as DNA, the CDR3 is TGTGCCAGCATGGAAAGGGCCAACACCGGGGAGCTGTTTTTT. Translating it yields CASMERANTGELFF.